The 10 T cell receptor beta chains listed next were all sequenced from one sample in a study of T cell responses to AZD1222 COVID-19 vaccine. The data were produced by immunoSEQ multiplex PCR, yet TCRdb's version contains in-frame clones alone and is incomplete. This table has about 130,000 clones, 88% appearing once. This specimen was peripheral blood, taken on day 0 of AZD1222 vaccination. The receptors stem from an adult in good health.

The rearrangement uses TRBV9 and TRBJ2-6; no reliable D call. CDR3 length: 16 residues. Per the germline V gene, CDR1 is SGDLS and CDR2 is YYNGEE. Trimming took off 1 base at V and 0 bases at J, with 8 bases between the two ends. In nucleotides, the CDR3 is TGTGCCAGCAGCGTACCATCAAGCTCTGGGGCCAACGTCCTGACTTTC. Its protein is CASSVPSSSGANVLTF.

The sample holds a few counts of this clone. The rearrangement links TRBV5-6 to TRBJ1-4; D might be TRBD1 (5 bases). V shed 7 bases and J shed 4 bases, with 14 bases lying between them. The CDR3 loop spans 14 amino acids. The germline V gene encodes CDR1 SGHDT and CDR2 YYEEEE. CDR3 sequence reads: CASRGAANNEKLFF. The CDR3 nucleotides are TGTGCCAGCCGCGGGGCAGCGAATAATGAAAAACTGTTTTTT.

The chain links TRBV3-1 (or the pseudogene TRBV3-2) to TRBJ2-7; D possibly corresponds to TRBD2 (5 bases). V dropped 5 bases and J dropped 4 bases, with 18 bases sitting between them. CDR1 and CDR2 (germline): LGHDT, YNNKEL (reference sequence). The CDR3 extends over 15 amino acids. This CDR3 is CASSWGVTSQYEQYF. The CDR3 coding sequence is TGTGCCAGCAGCTGGGGAGTTACTAGTCAGTACGAGCAGTACTTC.

V and J are TRBV5-6 and TRBJ1-1, with D perhaps TRBD1 (5 bases). Germline CDR1 reads SGHDT; CDR2 reads YYEEEE. The ends were cut back, 4 bases at V and 5 bases at J, with 15 bases in the middle. The CDR3 is 14 residues long. In DNA form, the CDR3 reads TGTGCCAGCAGCCTACAGGTCGGAAGAACTGAAGCTTTCTTT. Its protein product is CASSLQVGRTEAFF.

Only one count was recorded for this clone. V usage is TRBV9 and J usage is TRBJ1-3; 9 bases are a match to TRBD1. The CDR3 has 16 amino acids. After removal of 4 bases from V and 5 bases from J, the junction contained 10 bases not matched to a gene. From germline, CDR1 is SGDLS and CDR2 YYNGEE. The CDR3: CASSPTGGFSRNTIYF. In nucleotides, the CDR3 is TGTGCCAGCAGCCCAACAGGGGGCTTTAGTAGAAACACCATATATTTT.

In its sample, this clone was seen once. This chain uses TRBV6-1 with TRBJ1-2, with 7 bases that match TRBD1. The germline V gene has CDR1 MNHNS and CDR2 SASEGT. V gave up 0 bases and J gave up 7 bases; unmatched junction bases: 8. The CDR3 extends over 15 amino acids. DNA for the CDR3: TGTGCCAGCAGTGAAGCTGCAGGGGGTTCTTTTGGCTACACCTTC. Protein product: CASSEAAGGSFGYTF.

The chain combines TRBV25-1 with TRBJ2-7, with a possible D match to TRBD2 (5 bases). The germline V and J ends were trimmed by 1 base and 3 bases, with 13 bases remaining between them. The CDR3 spans 15 residues. Germline V gene sequence: CDR1 MGHDK, CDR2 SYGVNS. CDR3 DNA: TGTGCCAGCAGTGAATGGAGGCGTGGGATCTACGAGCAGTACTTC. This translates into CASSEWRRGIYEQYF.

This clone was found once. The gene calls are TRBV9 and TRBJ1-1, with a weak D call TRBD1 (5 bases). Between the trimmed V and J ends, which lost 2 bases and 1 base, there was a span of 9 bases. The CDR3 is 14 amino acids. Per the germline V gene, CDR1 is SGDLS and CDR2 is YYNGEE. The CDR3 region is CASSVDTANTEAFF. As DNA, the CDR3 is TGTGCCAGCAGCGTGGACACGGCGAACACTGAAGCTTTCTTT. The variable domain in full, completed from reference TRBV9 and TRBJ1-1, reads DSGVTQTPKHLITATGQRVTLRCSPRSGDLSVYWYQQSLDQGLQFLIQYYNGEERAKGNILERFSAQQFPDLHSELNLSSLELGDSALYFCASSVDTANTEAFFGQGTRLTVV.

Comment on this clone: An end of the junction does not agree with germline; a read error may underlie this. The chain carries TRBV6-2 or TRBV6-3 and TRBJ1-2, with a possible D match to TRBD1 (5 bases). CDR3 length: 10 residues. CDR1 and CDR2 from the germline V gene are MNHEY and SVGEGT. CDR3 nucleotide sequence: TGTGCCAGCAGCCCCGGGACCCCTCACTTC. Encoded protein: CASSPGTPHF.

The chain joins TRBV7-8 to TRBJ2-5; no clear D. Per the germline V gene, CDR1 is SGHVS and CDR2 is FQNEAQ. Trimming took 6 bases from V and 2 from J, leaving 10 bases between them. CDR3 size: 13 residues. DNA for the CDR3: TGTGCCAGCAGTTTACAGAAACAAGAGACCCAGTACTTC. Translated, it gives CASSLQKQETQYF.